This T cell receptor beta chain was sequenced in a study of shared clonotypes between healthy human individuals. Study results and caveats: For naive CD4 cells, roughly 4.8% of clonotypes were shared across a few donors. Generation probabilities of non-shared clonotypes were lower (relative to those shared by all four donors).

Per the germline V gene, CDR1 is MNHNS and CDR2 is SASEGT. Trimming cost V 6 bases and J 5 bases, with 8 bases left between them. The CDR3 consists of 11 residues. Comments on this clone: Its cognate antigen is unknown.

Adult donors, all healthy and HIV-negative, had no recent acute infections or vaccinations. The test was conducted at deep level. The data were produced by immunoSEQ multiplex PCR, yet TCRdb's version contains in-frame clones alone and is incomplete. The repertoire holds approximately 2.5 million clones, with 85% to 95% as singletons. The receptor was isolated from a man between 18 and 29 years old in good health. The sequenced sample consisted of naive CD4+ T cells sorted from blood. The subset was: CD45RA+ positively selected. The chain is built from TRBV6-1 and TRBJ2-7; D is possibly TRBD2 (5 bases). The CDR3 DNA is TGTGCCAGCAGGGTCGGGGACGAGCAGTACTTC. Residues: CASRVGDEQYF.